A selection of T cell receptor beta chains follows, all from one sample in a study of cytomegalovirus exposure and HLA in healthy donors. Some clones are missing from TCRdb's copy, which holds only in-frame ones; the method was immunoSEQ multiplex PCR. Among about 160,000 clones listed, roughly 84% were seen once. Sequencing was performed on PBMCs. These receptors all stem from a man between 18 and 29 years old in good health and CMV-seronegative. The CDR3 runs from the conserved cysteine through the conserved F or W. D genes are given only for firm matches. A clone size is listed for some rows: how often the clone was seen (once, few, many), or a class if it is expanded.

v_gene: TRBV9
j_gene: TRBJ1-1
abundance: .
d_gene: .
CDR3aa: CASSRDTWGTEAFF
CDR3nt: TGTGCCAGCAGCCGGGACACCTGGGGGACTGAAGCTTTCTTT

v_gene: TRBV9
j_gene: TRBJ2-3
abundance: .
d_gene: .
CDR3aa: CASSLRDTQYF
CDR3nt: TGTGCCAGCAGTCTTCGGGATACGCAGTATTTT

v_gene: TRBV7-8
j_gene: TRBJ2-7
abundance: .
d_gene: TRBD1
CDR3aa: CASTPKRTGSEQYF
CDR3nt: TGTGCCAGCACCCCGAAAAGGACAGGGTCCGAGCAGTACTTC

v_gene: TRBV4-1
j_gene: TRBJ2-1
abundance: .
d_gene: .
CDR3aa: CASSHQGPYNEQFF
CDR3nt: TGCGCCAGCAGCCACCAGGGGCCCTACAATGAGCAGTTCTTC

v_gene: TRBV6-6
j_gene: TRBJ2-1
abundance: .
d_gene: .
CDR3aa: CASSYSMPGRSNEQFF
CDR3nt: TGTGCCAGCAGTTACTCGATGCCCGGTCGGAGCAATGAGCAGTTCTTC

v_gene: TRBV5-1
j_gene: TRBJ2-7
abundance: .
d_gene: TRBD1
CDR3aa: CASSGQGGTYEQYF
CDR3nt: TGCGCCAGCAGCGGACAGGGGGGGACCTACGAGCAGTACTTC

v_gene: TRBV4-3
j_gene: TRBJ2-7
abundance: .
d_gene: .
CDR3aa: CASSQGAGFPYEQYF
CDR3nt: TGCGCCAGCAGCCAAGGGGCTGGGTTCCCCTACGAGCAGTACTTC

v_gene: TRBV28
j_gene: TRBJ2-1
abundance: .
d_gene: .
CDR3aa: CASSSTRNEQFF
CDR3nt: TGTGCCAGCAGTTCAACTAGGAATGAGCAGTTCTTC

v_gene: TRBV18
j_gene: TRBJ2-7
abundance: .
d_gene: .
CDR3aa: CASSPAGPSEQYF
CDR3nt: TGTGCCAGCTCACCGGCGGGGCCATCGGAGCAGTACTTC

v_gene: TRBV19
j_gene: TRBJ2-6
abundance: .
d_gene: TRBD1
CDR3aa: CASSIRQGAYGANVLTF
CDR3nt: TGTGCCAGTAGTATCCGACAGGGGGCGTACGGGGCCAACGTCCTGACTTTC

v_gene: TRBV2
j_gene: TRBJ2-2
abundance: .
d_gene: TRBD1
CDR3aa: CASRGTGGRGELFF
CDR3nt: TGTGCCAGCAGGGGGACAGGGGGACGCGGGGAGCTGTTTTTT

v_gene: TRBV27
j_gene: TRBJ2-7
abundance: once
d_gene: TRBD1
CDR3aa: CASSPWDRSYEQYF
CDR3nt: TGTGCCAGCAGTCCCTGGGACAGATCCTACGAGCAGTACTTC

v_gene: TRBV7-2
j_gene: TRBJ2-1
abundance: .
d_gene: TRBD2
CDR3aa: CASSLEAGGGNEQFF
CDR3nt: TGTGCCAGCAGCTTAGAAGCGGGAGGAGGCAATGAGCAGTTCTTC

v_gene: TRBV11-2
j_gene: TRBJ1-1
abundance: .
d_gene: .
CDR3aa: CASSLEGEGRTEAFF
CDR3nt: TGTGCCAGCAGCTTAGAAGGGGAGGGGAGGACTGAAGCTTTCTTT

v_gene: TRBV5-4
j_gene: TRBJ1-2
abundance: .
d_gene: TRBD1
CDR3aa: CASQYPDRGYGYTF
CDR3nt: TGTGCCAGCCAATATCCTGACAGGGGCTATGGCTACACCTTC

v_gene: TRBV5-1
j_gene: TRBJ1-2
abundance: .
d_gene: TRBD1
CDR3aa: CASSSYRGPVEGYTF
CDR3nt: TGCGCCAGCAGCTCTTACAGGGGGCCGGTGGAAGGCTACACCTTC

v_gene: TRBV29-1
j_gene: TRBJ2-5
abundance: .
d_gene: .
CDR3aa: CSVEEAFSETQYF
CDR3nt: TGCAGCGTTGAAGAAGCCTTCTCGGAGACCCAGTACTTC

v_gene: TRBV5-1
j_gene: TRBJ1-4
abundance: .
d_gene: TRBD1
CDR3aa: CASSWNGQEPTNEKLFF
CDR3nt: TGCGCCAGCAGCTGGAACGGACAGGAACCAACTAATGAAAAACTGTTTTTT

v_gene: TRBV7-9
j_gene: TRBJ2-5
abundance: .
d_gene: TRBD1
CDR3aa: CASSLASRGQEAQYF
CDR3nt: TGTGCCAGCAGCTTAGCGTCCAGGGGGCAAGAGGCCCAGTACTTC

v_gene: TRBV11-2
j_gene: TRBJ2-7
abundance: .
d_gene: TRBD2
CDR3aa: CASSLRRERYEQYF
CDR3nt: TGTGCCAGCAGCTTGCGGCGGGAGCGGTACGAGCAGTACTTC

v_gene: TRBV6-6
j_gene: TRBJ1-2
abundance: once
d_gene: TRBD1
CDR3aa: CASSPGQGVTYGYTF
CDR3nt: TGTGCCAGCAGTCCCGGACAGGGGGTTACTTATGGCTACACCTTC

v_gene: TRBV6-1
j_gene: TRBJ1-4
abundance: .
d_gene: TRBD1
CDR3aa: CASRPGGEYEKLFF
CDR3nt: TGTGCCAGCAGGCCAGGGGGTGAATATGAAAAACTGTTTTTT